This TCR beta chain stems from a study of blood T cell repertoires in COVID-19. Whole-study context: COVID-19 samples, acute and convalescent, were from the United States, Italy and Spain.

This CDR3 has 12 amino acids. Trimming cost V 2 bases and J 2 bases, with 3 bases left between them. As processed by the authors: Reference gene primer amplification gave nucleated cell count estimates. The data were produced by immunoSEQ multiplex PCR, yet TCRdb's version contains in-frame clones alone and is incomplete. The V and J calls and clone size were taken over from that table, and D and trimming were inferred from the DNA. This repertoire shows 40,000 to 65,000 clones, more than 70% found once; its top ten account for approximately 12%. This clonotype was obtained from a man in his 70s with active COVID-19. The rearrangement uses TRBV12-3 or TRBV12-4 and TRBJ1-2; no firm D call. The sample taken for sequencing was peripheral blood. Written as DNA, the CDR3 is TGTGCCAGCAGTTTACAGAACTATGGCTACACCTTC. Encoded protein: CASSLQNYGYTF.